One and the same sample provided the 18 T cell receptor beta chains below, sequenced in a study of T cell responses to AZD1222 COVID-19 vaccine. Sequencing used immunoSEQ multiplex PCR; TCRdb keeps in-frame clones, though not all of them. The sample shows under 200,000 clones, 85% to 95% of them seen only once. This specimen consisted of peripheral blood, obtained on day 0 of AZD1222 vaccination. The receptor set was obtained from an adult in good health.

This chain links TRBV20-1 with TRBJ1-3, with no clear D. V was pared by 6 bases and J by 7 bases, with 7 bases between. Germline V gene data show CDR1 as DFQATT and CDR2 as SNEGSKA (reference sequence). There are 10 residues in the CDR3. The CDR3, as DNA: TGCAGTGCGCTCTATAACACCATATATTTT. Translating it yields CSALYNTIYF.

V gene TRBV5-6 combines with J gene TRBJ1-4; the D is unclear. CDR3 size: 16 residues. Per the germline V gene, CDR1 is SGHDT and CDR2 is YYEEEE. The V gene lost 1 base and the J gene lost 8 bases, with 18 bases spanning the gap. CDR3 sequence (DNA): TGTGCCAGCAGCTTGTTCGAACGCCCGTTGTCGGAAAAACTGTTTTTT. Translating gives CASSLFERPLSEKLFF.

This rearrangement joins TRBV19 to TRBJ2-7; D uncertain. The CDR3 totals 14 residues. Germline V gives CDR1 LNHDA, CDR2 SQIVND (reference sequence). V lost 10 bases to trimming and J lost 2 bases, with 18 bases between them. CDR3 sequence reads: CATKVLQEPYEQYF. The CDR3 nucleotides are TGTGCCACTAAGGTACTCCAGGAGCCCTACGAGCAGTACTTC.

V and J are TRBV11-3 and TRBJ1-1, with D possibly being TRBD1 (6 bases). V was pared by 1 base and J by 5 bases, with 11 bases between. The length of the CDR3 is 14 residues. CDR1 and CDR2 (germline): SGHNT, YENEEA. For the CDR3, the DNA is TGTGCCAGCAGCTTAGCAGGGGACGGGACTGAAGCTTTCTTT. Translating gives CASSLAGDGTEAFF.

This chain links TRBV4-1 with TRBJ2-7; a possible D gene is TRBD2 (5 bases). Trimming left V 0 bases short and J 5 bases short, with 14 bases between. This CDR3 spans 15 amino acids. Per germline, CDR1 MGHRA and CDR2 YSYEKL. The CDR3 DNA is TGCGCCAGCAGCCAAGAGAGGGCGGGTTCTAACGAGCAGTACTTC. Its translation: CASSQERAGSNEQYF.

The chain is built from TRBV6-5 and TRBJ1-1; a possible D gene is TRBD1 (5 bases). This CDR3 is built from 13 residues. Per germline, CDR1 MNHEY and CDR2 SVGAGI. Deletions cut 7 bases from V and 2 bases from J, with 11 bases between. The CDR3 region has the DNA TGTGCCAGCACCCCCAGGGTTAACACTGAAGCTTTCTTT. Translating it yields CASTPRVNTEAFF.

The chain uses TRBV11-2 and TRBJ1-4; D may be TRBD1 (6 bases). The CDR3 has 14 amino acids. The germline V gene has CDR1 SGHAT and CDR2 FQNNGV. V lost 5 bases, J lost 8 bases, and 15 bases lay in between. The CDR3 here is CASSKRDIVEKLFF. CDR3 nucleotides: TGTGCCAGCAGCAAACGGGACATCGTGGAAAAACTGTTTTTT.

The chain has TRBV29-1 and TRBJ2-7; 8 positions match TRBD1. The trim removed 4 bases at V and 3 bases at J, leaving 5 bases unmatched. The germline V gene has CDR1 SQVTM and CDR2 ANQGSEA. CDR3 length equals 13 residues. CDR3: CSVVPGGVYEQYF. Written as DNA, the CDR3 is TGCAGCGTTGTTCCAGGGGGCGTCTACGAGCAGTACTTC.

This chain connects TRBV27 to TRBJ1-1; D may be TRBD1 (5 bases). Germline CDR1 reads MNHEY; CDR2 reads SMNVEV (reference sequence). The CDR3 extends over 13 amino acids. V was cut by 3 bases and J by 9 bases, with 14 bases left in between. CDR3 bases: TGTGCCAGCAGTTTGTCCGACAGCAGCCAAGCTTTCTTT. Protein: CASSLSDSSQAFF.

The chain carries TRBV3-1 (or the pseudogene TRBV3-2) and TRBJ1-5; maybe TRBD1 (5 bases). This CDR3 is 15 amino acids long. Germline V gene lookup returns CDR1 LGHDT and CDR2 YNNKEL (reference sequence). V dropped 5 bases and J dropped 3 bases, with 14 bases sitting between them. CDR3 amino acids: CASSRGAVINQPQHF. CDR3 coding DNA: TGTGCCAGCAGCAGAGGGGCGGTGATCAATCAGCCCCAGCATTTT.

The rearrangement links TRBV9 to TRBJ1-2; D may be TRBD1 (5 bases). Germline V gene lookup returns CDR1 SGDLS and CDR2 YYNGEE. CDR3 length equals 18 residues. The V gene lost 4 bases and the J gene lost 3 bases, with 25 bases spanning the gap. Written as DNA, the CDR3 is TGTGCCAGCAGCCCACGATGGATAACAGGTACGGTCGACTATGGCTACACCTTC. As protein: CASSPRWITGTVDYGYTF. Drawing the rest from reference TRBV9 and TRBJ1-2, the complete variable domain is DSGVTQTPKHLITATGQRVTLRCSPRSGDLSVYWYQQSLDQGLQFLIQYYNGEERAKGNILERFSAQQFPDLHSELNLSSLELGDSALYFCASSPRWITGTVDYGYTFGSGTRLTVV.

This clone was seen once. This chain links TRBV2 with TRBJ2-1; D remains unclear. Germline-derived CDR1 and CDR2 are SNHLY and FYNNEI. The CDR3 is made up of 13 amino acids. V was trimmed by 2 bases and J by 4 bases, leaving 6 bases between them. The CDR3 region has the DNA TGTGCCAGCAGTGAATGGTGGTACAATGAGCAGTTCTTC. This encodes CASSEWWYNEQFF.

This sequence joins TRBV27 and TRBJ2-3; D remains ambiguous. This CDR3 comprises 14 residues. From germline, CDR1 is MNHEY and CDR2 SMNVEV (reference sequence). V was trimmed by 3 bases and J by 6 bases, leaving 13 bases between them. The CDR3 nucleotides are TGTGCCAGCAGTTTCACCGCTAGTGGGGATACGCAGTATTTT. It translates to CASSFTASGDTQYF.

The rearrangement uses TRBV5-4 and TRBJ2-3, with 10 bases identical to TRBD2. This CDR3 has 18 amino acids. Germline loops: CDR1 SGHNT, CDR2 YYREEE (reference sequence). V was pared by 0 bases and J by 0 bases, with 7 bases of the junction left unmatched. The CDR3 DNA sequence: TGTGCCAGCAGCTTGGGTGGACTAGCGGTGACTAGCACAGATACGCAGTATTTT. Its translation is CASSLGGLAVTSTDTQYF. The whole variable domain, filled in from reference TRBV5-4 and TRBJ2-3, reads ETGVTQSPTHLIKTRGQQVTLRCSSQSGHNTVSWYQQALGQGPQFIFQYYREEENGRGNFPPRFSGLQFPNYSSELNVNALELDDSALYLCASSLGGLAVTSTDTQYFGPGTRLTVL.

The sample holds one count of this clone. The chain couples TRBV28 to TRBJ1-4; 9 positions match TRBD1. After removal of 3 bases from V and 7 bases from J, the junction contained 3 bases not matched to a gene. There are 14 residues in the CDR3. Looked up from germline, CDR1 is MDHEN and CDR2 is SYDVKM. CDR3 region: CASSLGTGSEKLFF. DNA for the CDR3: TGTGCCAGCAGTTTGGGGACAGGGTCTGAAAAACTGTTTTTT.

The chain carries TRBV30 and TRBJ1-6, with TRBD1 matching 7 bases. V shed 0 bases, J shed 7 bases, and the junction held 3 bases outside the gene matches. The germline V gene encodes CDR1 GTSNPN and CDR2 SVGIG (reference sequence). CDR3 size: 14 residues. CDR3 amino acids: CAWSVGTENSPLHF. The CDR3 nucleotides read TGTGCCTGGAGTGTTGGGACAGAGAATTCACCCCTCCACTTT.

This sequence joins TRBV30 and TRBJ2-7; 9 bases line up with TRBD1. The CDR3 totals 15 residues. Germline V gene sequence: CDR1 GTSNPN, CDR2 SVGIG (reference sequence). The J segment lost 0 bases and the V segment lost 5 bases, leaving 8 bases of the junction unmatched. CDR3 loop: CAWGIGQGLSYEQYF. CDR3 coding DNA: TGTGCCTGGGGGATCGGACAGGGGCTCTCCTACGAGCAGTACTTC.

V is TRBV3-1 (or the pseudogene TRBV3-2) and J is TRBJ1-3, with a possible D match to TRBD1 (5 bases). Germline CDR1 reads LGHDT; CDR2 reads YNNKEL (reference sequence). CDR3 size: 18 residues. The V gene lost 3 bases and the J gene lost 0 bases, with 18 bases spanning the gap. The CDR3 loop reads CASSQIRGSLTSGNTIYF. As DNA, the CDR3 is TGTGCCAGCAGCCAGATAAGGGGATCCCTAACCTCTGGAAACACCATATATTTT.